What follows describes a single T cell receptor (beta chain). This clone was detected once. Its antigen remains unidentified. Base qualities are not recorded, but no much larger clone differs from it by a single base. The sample is drawn from a study of blood T cell repertoires in COVID-19 (dated by TCRdb to the early 2020s). For the wider study: The collaborator samples originated in the United States, Italy and Spain and spanned the acute and convalescent phases of COVID-19. The samples were drawn from the first 160 participants of the ongoing ImmuneRACE study and from about 1,200 subjects provided by 6 global collaborators. The material from the prospective study consisted of cDNA or gDNA derived from T cells, B-cell-depleted T cells, or PBMCs. A freely available public database, intended as a resource for researchers studying the immune response to SARS-CoV-2, is where the repertoires were released. The sample metadata nearly always contained a de-identified subject ID, COVID-19 status, age in years and sex. Deeply sampled blood TCRbeta repertoires from subjects exposed to, actively infected with, or recovered from COVID-19 were included in the dataset. HLA class I and class II types, where available, came from metadata supplied by the sample provider rather than from assay-based typing.

Each collaborating institution followed its own protocols to collect whole blood in K2EDTA tubes. For TCRbeta analysis, collaborator samples were shipped as frozen whole blood, as isolated PBMCs, or as DNA extracted from either sample type. Including the terminal cysteine and phenylalanine, the CDR3 comprises 17 residues. Only CDR3 DNA is held: 51 bases, read in frame from base 1. The junction shows trimming of 0 bases on V and 10 bases on J, and the gene matches do not reach 12 bases of it. CDR1 and CDR2, looked up from the germline V gene, are SQVTM and ANQGSEA. What the work shows at the level of the full study, not this receptor alone: The amount of clinical and demographic metadata varied by source and participant and was provided uncurated.

TCRbeta CDR3 regions were amplified from genomic DNA by means of the immunoSEQ Assay, a bias-controlled multiplex PCR. As for the original processing: Nucleated cell counts per sample were estimated from amplification of reference gene primers within the assay. To quantify the absolute abundance of each unique TCRbeta CDR3 rearrangement, sequence reads were collapsed and filtered. For each sample, productive Simpson clonality was calculated by taking the square root of Simpson's diversity index across productive rearrangements. Here the immuneACCESS table is served through TCRdb, limited to in-frame sequences with V and J called. Missing clones are a known gap in these copies; in checked studies unresolved V genes cover under half, and the rest lacks a known reason. That table gives V, J and clone size, and the DNA gave D and trimming. Recorded for this sample are 100,000 to 150,000 clones; more than 75% of them occurred a single time. In total, the top ten clones hold roughly 5.4% of the sample.

The chain is assembled from TRBV29-1 and TRBJ2-1, with TRBD2 matching 13 junction bases. The sequencing sample was made of peripheral blood. The clonotype comes from a human donor in a cohort sampled during active COVID-19. Read as DNA, the sequence is TGCAGCGTTGAAGACGCCAGACTAGCGGGAGGCCGGGGGGAGCAGTTCTTC. Its amino acids are CSVEDARLAGGRGEQFF.